The clone carrying this TCR beta chain was seen once. This sample stems from a study of blood T cell repertoires in COVID-19. This CDR3 is 12 amino acids long. The V and J ends lost 5 bases and 3 bases respectively, with 8 bases between them. The V gene's germline CDR1 is SGHNT and CDR2 YENEEA. In the authors' workflow: Estimation of nucleated cell counts relied on the amplification of reference gene primers. Clones were read by immunoSEQ multiplex PCR, and TCRdb kept only the in-frame ones, dropping some. V and J calls and clone size are as listed in that table; D and trimming were resolved from the DNA. Counted here are about 27,000 clones, approximately 91% occurring once; the ten biggest clones make up over 4%.

This clonotype was obtained from a man in his 70s with active COVID-19. V usage is TRBV11-3 and J usage is TRBJ2-7; D gene uncertain. Sequencing was carried out using peripheral blood. As DNA, the CDR3 is TGTGCCAGCAGCCCAGACAACTACGAGCAGTACTTC. It encodes CASSPDNYEQYF.